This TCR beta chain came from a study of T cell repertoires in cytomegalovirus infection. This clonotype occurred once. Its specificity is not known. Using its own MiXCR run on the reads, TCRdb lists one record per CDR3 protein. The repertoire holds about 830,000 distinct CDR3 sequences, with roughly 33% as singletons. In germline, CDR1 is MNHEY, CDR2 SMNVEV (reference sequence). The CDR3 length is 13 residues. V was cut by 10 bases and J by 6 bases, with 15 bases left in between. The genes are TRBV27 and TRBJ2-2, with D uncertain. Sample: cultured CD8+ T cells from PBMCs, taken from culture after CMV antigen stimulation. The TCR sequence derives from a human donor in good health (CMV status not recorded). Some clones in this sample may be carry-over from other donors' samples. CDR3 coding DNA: TGTGCCATAGGCCCAAAAAGGTCCGGGGAGCTGTTTTTT. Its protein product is CAIGPKRSGELFF.